A single sample gave rise to the 15 T cell receptor beta chains below, sequenced in a study of blood T cells in healthy people across ages. Combining a sample-barcoded 5' primer with a J-beta primer mix, a second PCR ran for 7 to 11 cycles. TCRdb called the 5' RACE reads again in MiXCR, with one record for every CDR3 protein. The sample has about 590,000 distinct CDR3 sequences; about 30% are singletons. Sequencing input: blood. These receptors came from a woman of 80 years or more in good health.

This clonotype was counted ten times or more. The chain combines TRBV9 with TRBJ2-1; TRBD2 aligns across 7 bases. The CDR3 spans 15 residues. J lost 6 bases, V lost 4 bases, and 10 bases had no gene match. Germline CDR1 reads SGDLS; CDR2 reads YYNGEE. CDR3 protein: CASSPQRGHPNEQFF. For the CDR3, the DNA is TGTGCCAGCAGCCCCCAGCGGGGCCACCCCAATGAGCAGTTCTTC.

This clonotype was counted ten times or more. This rearrangement joins TRBV7-8 to TRBJ2-3, with D perhaps matching TRBD1 or TRBD2 (6 bases each). Trimming took off 4 bases at V and 2 bases at J, with 7 bases between the two ends. Germline V gives CDR1 SGHVS, CDR2 FQNEAQ. The length of the CDR3 is 13 residues. The CDR3 DNA reads TGTGCCAGCAGCTGGGGGGCCACAGATACGCAGTATTTT. This codes for CASSWGATDTQYF.

As for this clonotype: The junction departs from the called germline gene at one end, perhaps through a read error. This chain uses TRBV5-6 with TRBJ2-7; the D is unclear. The germline V gene encodes CDR1 SGHDT and CDR2 YYEEEE. The CDR3 loop spans 14 amino acids. Written as DNA, the CDR3 is TGTGCCAGCAGCTTGGCACAGACAACCTACAAGCAGTACTTC. Encoded protein: CASSLAQTTYKQYF.

This chain uses TRBV6-5 with TRBJ2-1, with TRBD1 as a possible D gene (5 bases). Germline values: CDR1 MNHEY, CDR2 SVGAGI. The CDR3 spans 12 residues. Trimming removed 5 bases from V and 10 bases from J, with 12 bases in between. In DNA, the CDR3 is TGTGCCAGCAGTAGAACAGGTTTCGAGCAGTTCTTC. It encodes CASSRTGFEQFF.

This sequence joins TRBV7-8 and TRBJ1-1, with D possibly TRBD1 on 5 matching bases. The V end lost 5 bases, the J end lost 1 base, and 14 bases lay between the germline ends. Germline assignment: CDR1 SGHVS and CDR2 FQNEAQ. The CDR3 spans 15 residues. The chain's CDR3 is CASSPSGGWNTEAFF. The DNA of the CDR3 is TGTGCCAGCAGCCCGTCGGGGGGTTGGAACACTGAAGCTTTCTTT.

CDR3 amino acids: CASTLSPRQGAAEAFF. CDR3 in DNA: TGTGCCAGCACCCTATCCCCCAGACAGGGGGCGGCTGAAGCTTTCTTT. The genes are TRBV5-6 and TRBJ1-1, with 10 bases that match TRBD1. Trimming cost V 6 bases and J 6 bases; bases outside gene matches: 14. The CDR3 is 16 residues long. Germline loops: CDR1 SGHDT, CDR2 YYEEEE.

The gene calls are TRBV19 and TRBJ1-1, with TRBD1 matching 9 bases. The CDR3 is made up of 15 amino acids. V gave up 7 bases and J gave up 0 bases; unmatched junction bases: 6. Per the germline V gene, CDR1 is LNHDA and CDR2 is SQIVND (reference sequence). The CDR3 here is CASTETGGMNTEAFF. CDR3 DNA sequence: TGTGCCAGTACCGAGACAGGGGGTATGAACACTGAAGCTTTCTTT.

The rearrangement joins TRBV27 to TRBJ1-5, with TRBD1 matching over 10 bases. CDR3 size: 14 residues. The V and J ends lost 8 bases and 6 bases, in that order; junction bases with no gene match: 7. Germline CDR1 MNHEY, CDR2 SMNVEV (reference sequence). The CDR3 nucleotides are TGTGCCAGCGCCCGACAGGGGGCATTTCAGCCCCAGCATTTT. Translating it yields CASARQGAFQPQHF.

Turning to this clonotype: Relative to the germline gene, one junction end is altered; a read error may explain this. The chain carries TRBV12-3 or TRBV12-4 and TRBJ2-3; 11 bases map to TRBD2. The CDR3 consists of 17 residues. As DNA, the CDR3 is TGTGCCAGCAACCAGCTAGCGGGAGGCTTATATACAGATGCGCAGTATTTT. Its translation is CASNQLAGGLYTDAQYF.

In this sample, this clonotype turned up many times. The V call is TRBV20-1, the J call TRBJ2-5, with unresolved D. The germline gives CDR1 DFQATT, CDR2 SNEGSKA (reference sequence). V was trimmed by 0 bases and J by 3 bases, leaving 8 bases between them. The CDR3 sequence is 13 residues long. CDR3 DNA sequence: TGCAGTGCTAGAGATAGGCCCGAAGAGACCCAGTACTTC. Encoded protein: CSARDRPEETQYF.

This clonotype was counted a few times. This may arise from a read error, as a much more abundant clone is one base away. This chain uses TRBV10-3 with TRBJ1-1; 8 nucleotides agree with TRBD1. Germline CDR1 ENHRY, CDR2 SYGVKD. This CDR3 has 13 residues. After removal of 6 bases from V and 0 bases from J, the junction contained 0 bases not matched to a gene. CDR3 amino acids: CAIRQGVNTEAFF. For the CDR3, the DNA is TGTGCCATCAGACAGGGGGTGAACACTGAAGCTTTCTTT.

The rearrangement uses TRBV6-5 and TRBJ1-2; 8 bases agree with TRBD1. The CDR3 covers 13 residues. The germline gives CDR1 MNHEY, CDR2 SVGAGI. V was pared by 8 bases and J by 1 base, with 3 bases of the junction left unmatched. CDR3 amino acids: CASRDRSNYGYTF. The CDR3 DNA reads TGTGCCAGCCGGGACAGGAGTAACTATGGCTACACCTTC.

This clonotype was observed a few times. The V gene is TRBV15, the J gene TRBJ1-6; the D gene is possibly TRBD1 (6 bases). CDR1 is LNHNV, CDR2 YYDKDF, per germline (reference sequence). This CDR3 comprises 14 residues. Trimming removed 0 bases from V and 9 bases from J, with 9 bases in between. The CDR3 sequence: CATSREGAGSPLHF. The CDR3 region has the DNA TGTGCCACCAGCAGAGAGGGGGCAGGTTCACCCCTCCACTTT.

This clonotype was found a few times. The rearrangement joins TRBV7-2 to TRBJ2-5; D might be TRBD1 or TRBD2, each matching 5 bases. CDR1 is SGHTA and CDR2 is FQGNSA in the germline V gene. V was pared by 1 base and J by 11 bases, with 17 bases between. The CDR3 is 14 amino acids. The CDR3 here is CASSLGGDLLVQYF. The CDR3, as DNA: TGTGCCAGCAGCTTAGGTGGGGACCTACTCGTGCAGTACTTC.

This clonotype was detected only a few times. The chain joins TRBV7-3 to TRBJ1-1, with D possibly matching TRBD1 (6 bases). CDR3 length: 13 residues. CDR1 and CDR2 from the germline V gene are SGHTA and FQGTGA. Trimming took 5 bases from V and 10 from J, leaving 17 bases between them. The CDR3 sequence: CASSPGGALGAFF. For the CDR3, the DNA is TGTGCCAGCAGCCCGGGGGGGGCACTTGGAGCTTTCTTT.